Listed below are T cell receptor beta chains from one sample, sequenced in a study of cytomegalovirus exposure and HLA in healthy donors. Produced via immunoSEQ multiplex PCR; TCRdb's table is partial and in-frame only. The sample records 140,000 or so clones, 80% to 90% being singletons. Sequences were obtained from PBMCs. The receptors come from a man between 18 and 35 years old in good health and CMV-seropositive. CDR3s include the opening cysteine and the closing phenylalanine or tryptophan. D genes are given only for firm matches. Size is omitted from some rows. Given values are once, few, many or a class for expanded clones.

cdr3_nt cdr3_aa j_call d_call v_call clone_size
TGCAGCGTCGGGGGGCCCCGGAACACTGAAGCTTTCTTT CSVGGPRNTEAFF TRBJ1-1 NA TRBV29-1 NA
TGTGCCAGCAGTGAAGTAGCGGGAGGGAACACAGATACGCAGTATTTT CASSEVAGGNTDTQYF TRBJ2-3 TRBD2 TRBV6-1 NA
TGTGCCAGCAAATCGCCCTCCGGGAATACGCAGTATTTT CASKSPSGNTQYF TRBJ2-3 NA TRBV6-1 NA
TGTGCCAGCAGTTTCCCGACAGGATTGAAAGGGACTGAAAAACTGTTTTTT CASSFPTGLKGTEKLFF TRBJ1-4 NA TRBV28 NA
TGTGCCAGCAGTGGGACAGGGGGTGACTACAATGAGCAGTTCTTC CASSGTGGDYNEQFF TRBJ2-1 TRBD1 TRBV6-1 NA
TGCGCCAGCAGCTTGGGCTCGACAGTGGGTCCTGGAAACACCATATATTTT CASSLGSTVGPGNTIYF TRBJ1-3 NA TRBV5-1 NA
TGTGCCAGCAGACGACAGGGCACCCGGAACACCGGGGAGCTGTTTTTT CASRRQGTRNTGELFF TRBJ2-2 TRBD1 TRBV7-9 NA
TGCGCCAGCAGCTTGGATGCGGGCGTCTCTGGAAACACCATATATTTT CASSLDAGVSGNTIYF TRBJ1-3 NA TRBV5-1 once
TGTGCCAGCAAAGGGGGTAGGGAGCAGCCCCAGCATTTT CASKGGREQPQHF TRBJ1-5 NA TRBV28 NA
TGTGCCAGCAGCTTAGTTATAGCCGGGGAGCTGTTTTTT CASSLVIAGELFF TRBJ2-2 NA TRBV7-2 NA
TGTGCCAGTAGTATAGCTAACCAGGACTACACCTTC CASSIANQDYTF TRBJ1-2 NA TRBV19 NA
TGTGCCAGCAGTGACGTACAGGGTGCTGGAAACACCATATATTTT CASSDVQGAGNTIYF TRBJ1-3 NA TRBV2 NA
TGTGCCAGCAGTCCCAGGGATGCTGGGCCCGGCTACACCTTC CASSPRDAGPGYTF TRBJ1-2 NA TRBV27 once
TGTGCCAGCAGTCCACCAACTGACAGGGATAATGAGCAGTTCTTC CASSPPTDRDNEQFF TRBJ2-1 TRBD1 TRBV28 few
TGTGCCAGCTCACTACTCCCAACAGGGGAGGACCAGCCCCAGCATTTT CASSLLPTGEDQPQHF TRBJ1-5 TRBD1 TRBV18 NA
TGTGCCATCCCGCACAGGGTAGGGAGCTGTTCGTTTTTGGGTAATGAAAAACTGTTTTTT CAIPHRVGSCSFLGNEKLFF TRBJ1-4 NA TRBV10-3 NA
TGTGCCAGCAGTAAAATAACTAGCGGGAGTTTGTACGAGCAGTACTTC CASSKITSGSLYEQYF TRBJ2-7 TRBD2 TRBV28 NA
TGTGCCAGCAGGATGTGGACAGAGAACACTGAAGCTTTCTTT CASRMWTENTEAFF TRBJ1-1 NA TRBV2 NA
TGTGCCAGCAGACCGGACGGGACCTACGAGCAGTACTTC CASRPDGTYEQYF TRBJ2-7 NA TRBV7-9 NA
TGTGCCAGCAGTGAAGGTGGTCTAGAGCAGTACTTC CASSEGGLEQYF TRBJ2-7 NA TRBV2 NA
TGCGCCAGCAGCTTGGGGACAGATAGCACAGATACGCAGTATTTT CASSLGTDSTDTQYF TRBJ2-3 NA TRBV5-1 once
TGTGCCAGCAGCTTTGAAGGGAGGCGAGAGACCCAGTACTTC CASSFEGRRETQYF TRBJ2-5 NA TRBV7-2 NA
TGCGCCAGCAGCTTGAGAAGCACGAACACTGAAGCTTTCTTT CASSLRSTNTEAFF TRBJ1-1 NA TRBV5-1 NA
TGCGCCAGCAGCCAACGGGGTAGGGAAGGTGGCTACACCTTC CASSQRGREGGYTF TRBJ1-2 NA TRBV5-1 NA
TGCAGCGTCGTCCCGACAGGGGCCATGAACACTGAAGCTTTCTTT CSVVPTGAMNTEAFF TRBJ1-1 TRBD1 TRBV29-1 NA
TGTGCCAGCAGCTTGGGGAGGGCTGAAGCTTTCTTT CASSLGRAEAFF TRBJ1-1 NA TRBV5-4 NA
TGCGCCAGCAGTTGGGGGGGAATGAACACTGAAGCTTTCTTT CASSWGGMNTEAFF TRBJ1-1 NA TRBV4-1 NA
TGCGCCAGCAGCTTGGGAGGGCCCGCGGCCAAAAACATTCAGTACTTC CASSLGGPAAKNIQYF TRBJ2-4 NA TRBV5-1 NA
TGTGCCAGCAGCCGGGGGAATAGAGATCAGCCCCAGCATTTT CASSRGNRDQPQHF TRBJ1-5 NA TRBV9 once
TGCGCCAGCAGCCTAGGACAGGGGGCGGGGGGCTACACCTTC CASSLGQGAGGYTF TRBJ1-2 TRBD1 TRBV4-1 NA
TGTGCCAGCAGTTTACGCGGACAGAAGACCTACGAGCAGTACTTC CASSLRGQKTYEQYF TRBJ2-7 NA TRBV28 NA
TGTGCCACCCGACAGGGCACAGATACGCAGTATTTT CATRQGTDTQYF TRBJ2-3 NA TRBV6-6 NA
TGTGCCAGCAGTATGGGCGGGGAAAGAGTCTATGGCTACACCTTC CASSMGGERVYGYTF TRBJ1-2 NA TRBV5-4 once
TGTGCCAGCAGCTTGCAAATGGGGCTTGACTACGAGCAGTACTTC CASSLQMGLDYEQYF TRBJ2-7 NA TRBV7-9 NA
TGCGCCAGCAGCCAACCTGGGACAGCGAAGGGCTACACCTTC CASSQPGTAKGYTF TRBJ1-2 TRBD1 TRBV4-1 NA
TGTGCCAGCAGGTTGACAGGGGACACTGAAGCTTTCTTT CASRLTGDTEAFF TRBJ1-1 TRBD1 TRBV28 NA
TGTGCCAGCTCACCACGACAGGGAGTGTCTGAAGCTTTCTTT CASSPRQGVSEAFF TRBJ1-1 TRBD1 TRBV18 NA
TGTGCCAGCAGCTTCCGTAACACTGAAGCTTTCTTT CASSFRNTEAFF TRBJ1-1 NA TRBV7-2 few
TGTGCCAGCAGTCGCGACAGCCTGGGACAGCCCCAGCATTTT CASSRDSLGQPQHF TRBJ1-5 NA TRBV2 NA
TGTGCCAGCGGCGCCGGGACAGATAGCAATCAGCCCCAGCATTTT CASGAGTDSNQPQHF TRBJ1-5 TRBD1 TRBV6-1 NA
TGTGCCAGCAGCTTAGACGGGAAATCCTACAATGAGCAGTTCTTC CASSLDGKSYNEQFF TRBJ2-1 NA TRBV11-1 NA
TGTGCCAGCAGACATGCGGGAGGGCGGCCCGGGGAGCTGTTTTTT CASRHAGGRPGELFF TRBJ2-2 TRBD2 TRBV11-2 NA
TGCGCCAGCAGCTTAACGACAGGGCTGATGAACACTGAAGCTTTCTTT CASSLTTGLMNTEAFF TRBJ1-1 TRBD1 TRBV5-1 NA
TGTGCCAGCAGTGAGGCCCCAGGGTTTGAAGCTTTCTTT CASSEAPGFEAFF TRBJ1-1 NA TRBV6-1 NA
TGTGCCAGCAGCTTGGAACGGTCCTATGGCTACACCTTC CASSLERSYGYTF TRBJ1-2 NA TRBV5-4 few
TGTGCCAGCAGTGTATCTAGCCTCACAGATACGCAGTATTTT CASSVSSLTDTQYF TRBJ2-3 NA TRBV6-4 NA
TGTGCCTGGGACGCCGCGGGACTAGCGGGAGCGCCGTTCTTC CAWDAAGLAGAPFF TRBJ2-1 TRBD2 TRBV30 NA